The source of this T cell receptor beta chain is a study of spatial heterogeneity in lung cancer. Overall study: For the average unique TCR and UMI combination, more than eight occurrences appeared in raw reads.

In the library, each TCR cDNA molecule bore its own unique molecular identifier. MiXCR, applied by TCRdb to the 5' RACE reads, yields one record per CDR3 protein. Here the sample spans about 38,000 distinct CDR3 sequences, roughly 8% being singletons. V was clipped by 2 bases and J by 3 bases, with 6 bases between them. This CDR3 spans 14 amino acids. Germline CDR1 and CDR2: SGHRS and YFSETQ. In this sample, this clonotype turned up a few times. Documented time point: sample taken at primary tumor resection. Unsorted tumor, nontumor lung tissue or cryopreserved PBMC supplied the whole RNA. Donors were under 90 untreated early-stage non-small cell lung cancer patients.

The rearrangement links TRBV5-1 to TRBJ1-6, with a tentative D call TRBD1 (6 bases). The clonotype originates from a male donor with early-stage non-small cell lung cancer. This material consisted of PBMCs, taken at surgery. The CDR3 bases are TGCGCCAGCAGCTTACAGGGCTATAATTCACCCCTCCACTTT. It specifies CASSLQGYNSPLHF.